This TCR beta chain stems from a study of T-cell memory formation after mild COVID-19. Study-level results: The study found contracting CD4+ clones mainly in CM and EM and contracting CD8+ clones in EMRA. Clones that shrank (day 15 to 85) were balanced CD4/CD8, whereas later expanders leaned CD4+.

Each CDR3 protein is one row after TCRdb ran MiXCR on the 5' RACE reads. The sample carries around 45,000 distinct CDR3 sequences, nearly 9.5% recorded once. This clonotype was recorded a few times. Antigen: not known. Mismatch with germline at one junction end may stem from a read error. The germline CDR1 and CDR2 sequences are DFQATT and SNEGSKA (reference sequence). CDR3 size: 13 residues. The TCR was taken from an adult woman who had mild COVID-19 (a few samples of this study predate the infection). Cell type and time point are not known. This chain uses TRBV20-1 with TRBJ2-7; 13 nucleotides agree with TRBD2. Input material: PBMCs or a T cell subset sorted from them (not recorded which). The DNA of the CDR3 is TGCAGTGCTAGCGGACTAGCGGGAGACGAGCAGCACTTC. Protein: CSASGLAGDEQHF.